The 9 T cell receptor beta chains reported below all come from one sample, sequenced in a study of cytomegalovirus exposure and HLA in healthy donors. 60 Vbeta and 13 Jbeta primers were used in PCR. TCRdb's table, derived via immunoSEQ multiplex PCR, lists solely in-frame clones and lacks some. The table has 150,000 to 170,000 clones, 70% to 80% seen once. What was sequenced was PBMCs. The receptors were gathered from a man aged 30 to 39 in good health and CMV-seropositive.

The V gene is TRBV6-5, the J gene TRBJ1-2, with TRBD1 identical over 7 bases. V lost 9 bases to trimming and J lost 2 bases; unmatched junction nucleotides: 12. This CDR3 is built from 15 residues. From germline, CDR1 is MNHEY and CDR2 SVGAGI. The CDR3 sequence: CASKGQSLSNYGYTF. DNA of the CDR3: TGTGCCAGTAAGGGACAGTCCCTATCAAACTATGGCTACACCTTC.

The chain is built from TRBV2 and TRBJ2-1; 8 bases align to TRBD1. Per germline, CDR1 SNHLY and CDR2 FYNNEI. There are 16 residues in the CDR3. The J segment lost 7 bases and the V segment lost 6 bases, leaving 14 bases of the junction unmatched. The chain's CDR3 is CASSQRGTGAANEQFF. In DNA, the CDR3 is TGTGCCAGCAGCCAGAGGGGGACAGGAGCCGCAAATGAGCAGTTCTTC.

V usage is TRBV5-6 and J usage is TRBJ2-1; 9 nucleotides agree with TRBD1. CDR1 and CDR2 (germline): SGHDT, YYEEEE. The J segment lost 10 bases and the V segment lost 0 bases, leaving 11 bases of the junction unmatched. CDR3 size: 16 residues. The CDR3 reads CASSLVYGDRAREQFF. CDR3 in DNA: TGTGCCAGCAGCTTGGTGTACGGGGACAGGGCTAGGGAGCAGTTCTTC.

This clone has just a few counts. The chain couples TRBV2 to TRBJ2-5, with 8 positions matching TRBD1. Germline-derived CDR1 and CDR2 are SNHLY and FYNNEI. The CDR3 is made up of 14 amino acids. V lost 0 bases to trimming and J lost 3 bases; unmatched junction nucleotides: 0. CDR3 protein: CASSEADREETQYF. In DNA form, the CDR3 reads TGTGCCAGCAGTGAAGCGGACAGGGAAGAGACCCAGTACTTC.

The CDR3 region has the DNA TGTGCCAGCAGTCCCTCCTCGAACTATGGCTACACCTTC. It encodes CASSPSSNYGYTF. The chain joins TRBV6-6 to TRBJ1-2; D call uncertain. V lost 5 bases and J 2 bases, leaving 9 bases between the germline ends. The CDR3 loop spans 13 amino acids. CDR1 and CDR2 (germline): MNHNY, SVGAGI (reference sequence).

As DNA, the CDR3 is TGTGCCAGCAGCACTAGCGGGTTTAACTTTCCACACGAGCAGTACTTC. This translates into CASSTSGFNFPHEQYF. The chain uses TRBV7-2 and TRBJ2-7, with 9 bases lining up with TRBD2. Per the germline V gene, CDR1 is SGHTA and CDR2 is FQGNSA. The CDR3 totals 16 residues. V lost 5 bases and J lost 5; bases outside the gene matches: 13.

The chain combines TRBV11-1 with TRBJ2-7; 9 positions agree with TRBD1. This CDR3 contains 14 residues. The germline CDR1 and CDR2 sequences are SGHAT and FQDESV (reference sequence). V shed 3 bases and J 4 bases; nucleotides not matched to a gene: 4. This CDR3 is CASSFRGTGYEQYF. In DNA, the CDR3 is TGTGCCAGCAGCTTTAGAGGGACAGGGTACGAGCAGTACTTC.

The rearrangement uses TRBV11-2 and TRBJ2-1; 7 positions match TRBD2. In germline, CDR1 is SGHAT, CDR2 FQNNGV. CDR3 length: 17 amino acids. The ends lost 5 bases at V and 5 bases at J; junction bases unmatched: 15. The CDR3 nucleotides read TGTGCCAGCAGCCCCGGGGTTAGGCCTAGCGGTGACAATGAGCAGTTCTTC. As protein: CASSPGVRPSGDNEQFF.

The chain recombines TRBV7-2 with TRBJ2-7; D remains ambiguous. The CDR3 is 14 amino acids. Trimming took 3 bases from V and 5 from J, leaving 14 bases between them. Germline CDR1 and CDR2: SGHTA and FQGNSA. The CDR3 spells CASSFGPYYDEQYF. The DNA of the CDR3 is TGTGCCAGCAGCTTTGGCCCCTACTACGACGAGCAGTACTTC. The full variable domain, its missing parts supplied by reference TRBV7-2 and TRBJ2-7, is GAGVSQSPSNKVTEKGKDVELRCDPISGHTALYWYRQSLGQGLEFLIYFQGNSAPDKSGLPSDRFSAERTGGSVSTLTIQRTQQEDSAVYLCASSFGPYYDEQYFGPGTRLTVT.